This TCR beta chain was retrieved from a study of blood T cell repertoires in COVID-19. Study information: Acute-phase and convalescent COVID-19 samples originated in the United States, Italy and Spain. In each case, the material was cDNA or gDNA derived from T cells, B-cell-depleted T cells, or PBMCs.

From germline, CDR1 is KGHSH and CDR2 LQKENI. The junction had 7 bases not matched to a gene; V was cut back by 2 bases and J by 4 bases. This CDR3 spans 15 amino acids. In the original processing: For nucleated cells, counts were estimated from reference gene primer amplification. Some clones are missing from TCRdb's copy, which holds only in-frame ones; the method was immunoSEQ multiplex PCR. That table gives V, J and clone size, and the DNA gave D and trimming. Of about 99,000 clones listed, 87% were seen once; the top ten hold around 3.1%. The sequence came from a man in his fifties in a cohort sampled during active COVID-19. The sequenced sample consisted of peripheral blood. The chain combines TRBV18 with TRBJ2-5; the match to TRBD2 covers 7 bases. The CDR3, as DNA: TGTGCCAGCTCACCAGAGTCGGGGAGGGGAGAGACCCAGTACTTC. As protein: CASSPESGRGETQYF.